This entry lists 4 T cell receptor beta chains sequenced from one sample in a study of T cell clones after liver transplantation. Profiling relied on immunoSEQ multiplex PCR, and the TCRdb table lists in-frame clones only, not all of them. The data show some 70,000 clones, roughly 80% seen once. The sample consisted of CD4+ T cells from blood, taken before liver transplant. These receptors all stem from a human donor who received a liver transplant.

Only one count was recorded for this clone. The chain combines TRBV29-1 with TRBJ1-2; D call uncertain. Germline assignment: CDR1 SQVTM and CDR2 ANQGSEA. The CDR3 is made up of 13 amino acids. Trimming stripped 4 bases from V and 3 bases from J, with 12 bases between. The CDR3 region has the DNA TGCAGCGTTGCTCTACGGGGTGACTATGGCTACACCTTC. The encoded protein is CSVALRGDYGYTF. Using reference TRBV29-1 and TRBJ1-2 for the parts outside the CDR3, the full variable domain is SAVISQKPSRDICQRGTSLTIQCQVDSQVTMMFWYRQQPGQSLTLIATANQGSEATYESGFVIDKFPISRPNLTFSTLTVSNMSPEDSSIYLCSVALRGDYGYTFGSGTRLTVV.

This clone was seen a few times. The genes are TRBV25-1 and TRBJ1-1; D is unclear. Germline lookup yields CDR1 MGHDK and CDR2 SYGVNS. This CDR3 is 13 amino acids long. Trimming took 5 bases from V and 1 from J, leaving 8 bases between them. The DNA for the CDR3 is TGTGCCAGCAGTCTAAACAGGAACACTGAAGCTTTCTTT. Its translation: CASSLNRNTEAFF.

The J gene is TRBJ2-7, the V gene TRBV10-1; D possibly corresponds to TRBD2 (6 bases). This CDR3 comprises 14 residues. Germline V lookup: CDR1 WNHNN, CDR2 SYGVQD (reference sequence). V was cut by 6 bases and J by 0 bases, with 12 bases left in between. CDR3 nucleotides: TGCGCCAGCAGGGCTAGCGCGAGCTCCTACGAGCAGTACTTC. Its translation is CASRASASSYEQYF.

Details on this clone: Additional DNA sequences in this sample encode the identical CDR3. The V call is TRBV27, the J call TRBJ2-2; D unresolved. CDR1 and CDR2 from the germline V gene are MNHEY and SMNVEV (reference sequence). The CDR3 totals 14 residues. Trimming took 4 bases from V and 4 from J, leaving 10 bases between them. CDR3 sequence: CASSSGWATGELFF. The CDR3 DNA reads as TGTGCCAGCAGTTCAGGATGGGCCACCGGGGAGCTGTTTTTT.